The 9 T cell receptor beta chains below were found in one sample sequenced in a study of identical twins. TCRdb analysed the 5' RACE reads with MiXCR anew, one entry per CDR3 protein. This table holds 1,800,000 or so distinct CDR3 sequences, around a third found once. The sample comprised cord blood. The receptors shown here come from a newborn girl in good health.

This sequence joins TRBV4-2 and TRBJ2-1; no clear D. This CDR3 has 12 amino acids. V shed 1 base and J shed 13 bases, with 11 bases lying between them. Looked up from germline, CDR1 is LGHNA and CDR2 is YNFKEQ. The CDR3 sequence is CASSQAQETQFF. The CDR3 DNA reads TGTGCCAGCAGCCAAGCCCAAGAGACCCAGTTCTTC.

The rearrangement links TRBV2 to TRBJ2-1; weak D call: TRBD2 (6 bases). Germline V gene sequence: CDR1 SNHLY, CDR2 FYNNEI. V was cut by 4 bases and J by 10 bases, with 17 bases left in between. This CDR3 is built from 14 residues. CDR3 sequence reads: CASSGVIAEPEQFF. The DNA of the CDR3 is TGTGCCAGCAGTGGTGTAATAGCGGAACCCGAGCAGTTCTTC.

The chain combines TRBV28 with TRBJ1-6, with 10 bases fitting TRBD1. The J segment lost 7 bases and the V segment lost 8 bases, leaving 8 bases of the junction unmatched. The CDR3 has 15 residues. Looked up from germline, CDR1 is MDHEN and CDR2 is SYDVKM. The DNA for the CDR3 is TGTGCCAGCCGGGACAGGGGTGTGAGGAATTCACCCCTCCACTTT. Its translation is CASRDRGVRNSPLHF.

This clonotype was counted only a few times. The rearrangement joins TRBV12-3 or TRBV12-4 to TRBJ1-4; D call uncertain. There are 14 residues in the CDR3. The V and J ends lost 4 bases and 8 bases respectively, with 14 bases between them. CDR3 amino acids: CASSWSSGGEKLFF. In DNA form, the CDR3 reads TGTGCCAGCAGTTGGTCTTCAGGTGGGGAAAAACTGTTTTTT.

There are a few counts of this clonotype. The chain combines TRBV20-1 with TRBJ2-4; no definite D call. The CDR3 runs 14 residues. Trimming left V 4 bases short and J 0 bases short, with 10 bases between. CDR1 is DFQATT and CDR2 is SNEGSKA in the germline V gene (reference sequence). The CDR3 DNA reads TGCAGTGCTACTCCCTCTCCAGCCAAAAACATTCAGTACTTC. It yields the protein CSATPSPAKNIQYF.

In DNA, the CDR3 is TGTGCCAGCAGCCCCGGCCAGGGGACCCGCGGCACAGATACGCAGTATTTT. Translating gives CASSPGQGTRGTDTQYF. The chain recombines TRBV6-6 with TRBJ2-3, with D perhaps matching TRBD1 (6 bases). Germline V CDR1 and CDR2: MNHNY, SVGAGI (reference sequence). The CDR3 loop spans 17 amino acids. The ends were cut back, 6 bases at V and 1 base at J, with 20 bases in the middle.

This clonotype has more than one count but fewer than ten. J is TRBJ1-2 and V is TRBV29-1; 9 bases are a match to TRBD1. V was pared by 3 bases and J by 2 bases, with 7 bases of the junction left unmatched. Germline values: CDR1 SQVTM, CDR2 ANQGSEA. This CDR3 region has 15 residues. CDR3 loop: CSVDTPGTGNYGYTF. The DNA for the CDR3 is TGCAGCGTTGACACCCCGGGGACAGGGAACTATGGCTACACCTTC.

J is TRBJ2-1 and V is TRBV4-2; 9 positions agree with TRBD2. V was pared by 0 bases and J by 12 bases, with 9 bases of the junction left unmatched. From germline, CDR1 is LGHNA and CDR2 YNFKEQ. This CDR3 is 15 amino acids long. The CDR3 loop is CASSQELAGVLGQFF. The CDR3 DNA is TGTGCCAGCAGCCAAGAACTAGCGGGCGTTCTGGGGCAGTTCTTC.

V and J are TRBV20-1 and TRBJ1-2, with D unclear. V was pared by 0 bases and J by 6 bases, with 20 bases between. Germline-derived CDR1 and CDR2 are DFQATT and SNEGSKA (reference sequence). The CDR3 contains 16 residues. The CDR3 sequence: CSARDRSRQEPDGYTF. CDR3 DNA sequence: TGCAGTGCTAGAGATCGATCCAGGCAGGAGCCCGATGGCTACACCTTC.